This T cell receptor (beta chain) is drawn from a study of PD-L1 blockade in urothelial cancer. Across the study: Blood samples had a median of around 140,000 T cells, approximately 83,000 unique TCRs, and clonality approximately 0.085.

General observations from the study: Enhanced expansion of tumor-associated blood clones at 3 weeks characterized durable-benefit patients.

The time point denotes: pretreatment peripheral blood. Per the germline V gene, CDR1 is SEHNR and CDR2 is FQNEAQ (reference sequence). The length of the CDR3 is 16 residues. V lost 0 bases and J 3 bases, leaving 12 bases between the germline ends. Points on this clone: Antigen: not known. Other DNA sequences in the sample encode the same CDR3.

Each PCR had synthetic TCR analog templates added to it as a spike-in. Clones were sequenced by immunoSEQ multiplex PCR, and TCRdb holds only the in-frame ones, with some missing. Among roughly 63,000 clones, roughly four fifths were seen once, and the ten largest hold 4.5% to 6%. Material: PBMCs, obtained around atezolizumab (anti-PD-L1) treatment. The sequence was obtained from a man between 65 and 85 years old with urothelial cancer. The chain has TRBV7-9 and TRBJ2-1; TRBD1 might be the D (7 bases). The CDR3: CASSLAGGGGYNEQFF. The CDR3 bases are TGTGCCAGCAGCTTAGCAGGAGGGGGCGGCTACAATGAGCAGTTCTTC.